Listed below are T cell receptor beta chains from one sample, sequenced in a study of blood T cells in healthy people across ages. TCRdb recomputed calls from the 5' RACE reads with MiXCR, one row per CDR3 protein. The sample holds 780,000 or so distinct CDR3 sequences; roughly 50% are singletons and the top ten take about 26%. Source material: blood. Receptor source: a man aged 35 to 55 in good health. Both conserved end residues are part of each CDR3. The D gene is left open where the match is weak. Clone size is shown for a subset of rows, as once, few, many or a class of expanded clone.

length: 15
J: TRBJ2-1
V: TRBV7-6
size: .
D: TRBD1
DNA: TGTGCCAGCAGCACAACAGGGGGTAACTACAATGAGCAGTTCTTC
CDR3: CASSTTGGNYNEQFF

length: 14
J: TRBJ2-1
V: TRBV29-1
size: .
D: TRBD1
DNA: TGCAGCGTTGAGTCCAGGGGGTCGGGGAATGAGCAGTTCTTC
CDR3: CSVESRGSGNEQFF

length: 16
J: TRBJ2-7
V: TRBV6-2/TRBV6-3
size: .
D: .
DNA: TGTGCCAGCAGCCAATTCGTCCGGGGGGCAGACTACGAGCAGTACTTC
CDR3: CASSQFVRGADYEQYF

length: 15
J: TRBJ2-6
V: TRBV5-1
size: few
D: .
DNA: TGCGCCAGCAGCTTGGGAGACGTTGGGGCCAACGTCCTGACTTTC
CDR3: CASSLGDVGANVLTF

length: 12
J: TRBJ2-3
V: TRBV24-1
size: .
D: .
DNA: TGTGCCACCAGGTCGTACACAGATACGCAGTATTTT
CDR3: CATRSYTDTQYF

length: 13
J: TRBJ2-5
V: TRBV4-3
size: .
D: .
DNA: TGCGCCAGCAGCCAAGATATTGAGGAGACCCAGTACTTC
CDR3: CASSQDIEETQYF

length: 17
J: TRBJ2-5
V: TRBV28
size: .
D: TRBD1
DNA: TGTGCCAGCACTGAGGGACAGGGCTATCAAGAAAAAGAGACCCAGTACTTC
CDR3: CASTEGQGYQEKETQYF

length: 15
J: TRBJ1-2
V: TRBV10-2
size: .
D: TRBD1
DNA: TGCGCCAGCAGCACGGGACAGCAGTCTAACTATGGCTACACCTTC
CDR3: CASSTGQQSNYGYTF

length: 16
J: TRBJ2-1
V: TRBV6-4
size: .
D: .
DNA: TGTGCCAGCAGTGACGTTGATAGGGGCTCCTACAATGAGCAGTTCTTC
CDR3: CASSDVDRGSYNEQFF

length: 14
J: TRBJ2-5
V: TRBV29-1
size: .
D: TRBD1
DNA: TGCAGCGTTGAAGTGGGACAGGGTATCCAAGAGCAGTACTTC
CDR3: CSVEVGQGIQEQYF

length: 17
J: TRBJ1-2
V: TRBV21-1
size: .
D: .
DNA: TGTGCCAGCACCAAAGAGGGGCGGGACAGGGCAGCCTATGGCTACACCTTC
CDR3: CASTKEGRDRAAYGYTF

length: 14
J: TRBJ2-7
V: TRBV7-2
size: .
D: TRBD2
DNA: TGTGCCAGCAGCAGAACTAGCGTAACCTACGAGCAGTACTTC
CDR3: CASSRTSVTYEQYF

length: 14
J: TRBJ2-5
V: TRBV5-1
size: .
D: TRBD1
DNA: TGCGCCAGCAGGTTGGGGACAGTTCAAGAGACCCAGTACTTC
CDR3: CASRLGTVQETQYF

length: 12
J: TRBJ2-1
V: TRBV7-2
size: few
D: .
DNA: TGTGCCAGCAGCAAAACGGACAATGAGCAGTTCTTC
CDR3: CASSKTDNEQFF

length: 14
J: TRBJ1-1
V: TRBV20-1
size: .
D: .
DNA: TGCAGTGCTAGAGATTCCGGCAGGACTACTGAAGCTTTCTTT
CDR3: CSARDSGRTTEAFF

length: 18
J: TRBJ2-7
V: TRBV7-2
size: .
D: TRBD1
DNA: TGTGCCAGCAGCTTGCGCGGACAGGGGGCCGGGATCTCCTACGAGCAGTACTTC
CDR3: CASSLRGQGAGISYEQYF

length: 14
J: TRBJ1-5
V: TRBV5-1
size: .
D: TRBD1
DNA: TGCGCCAGCAGCTTCGGACAGGGGGAAACGCCCCAGCATTTT
CDR3: CASSFGQGETPQHF

length: 15
J: TRBJ1-5
V: TRBV4-1
size: .
D: .
DNA: TGCGCCAGCAGCCAAGATGGGGGTTCCAGTCAGCCCCAGCATTTT
CDR3: CASSQDGGSSQPQHF

length: 15
J: TRBJ1-2
V: TRBV6-6
size: few
D: TRBD1
DNA: TGTGCCAGCACCGACCCGACAGGGGGCCAATATGGCTACACCTTC
CDR3: CASTDPTGGQYGYTF

length: 15
J: TRBJ2-1
V: TRBV7-2
size: few
D: .
DNA: TGTGCCAGCAGCTTAGAGGGGATCTCTGTCAATGAGCAGTTCTTC
CDR3: CASSLEGISVNEQFF

length: 15
J: TRBJ2-1
V: TRBV24-1
size: .
D: TRBD1
DNA: TGTGCCACCAGTGACCCGGGACAGGGGGCTTATGAGCAGTTCTTC
CDR3: CATSDPGQGAYEQFF

length: 14
J: TRBJ1-2
V: TRBV9
size: few
D: .
DNA: TGTGCCAGCAGTGTTGGTGTGGGGATTGAAGGCTACACCTTC
CDR3: CASSVGVGIEGYTF

length: 11
J: TRBJ2-1
V: TRBV5-1
size: .
D: .
DNA: TGCGCCAGCACCCAAGACAGTGAGCAGTTCTTC
CDR3: CASTQDSEQFF

length: 15
J: TRBJ2-7
V: TRBV28
size: once
D: .
DNA: TGTGCCAGCAGTCACGGAGGGGTTTCGTACAATGAGCAGTACTTC
CDR3: CASSHGGVSYNEQYF

length: 15
J: TRBJ2-5
V: TRBV7-9
size: .
D: TRBD2
DNA: TGTGCCAGCAGCTTACCTCGAGCGGGGGCAGAGACCCAGTACTTC
CDR3: CASSLPRAGAETQYF

length: 13
J: TRBJ1-1
V: TRBV29-1
size: few
D: .
DNA: TGCAGCGTTGAAAGGGGAATGAACACTGAAGCTTTCTTT
CDR3: CSVERGMNTEAFF

length: 16
J: TRBJ2-1
V: TRBV10-3
size: few
D: .
DNA: TGTGCCATCAGTGAGTCGGGAAAAGGAAAGGACAATGAGCAGTTCTTC
CDR3: CAISESGKGKDNEQFF

length: 15
J: TRBJ2-7
V: TRBV30
size: .
D: TRBD2
DNA: TGTGCCTGGAGTGGAGGGGGACTAGCGTTCTACGAGCAGTACTTC
CDR3: CAWSGGGLAFYEQYF

length: 15
J: TRBJ2-3
V: TRBV28
size: .
D: TRBD1
DNA: TGTGCCAGCAGCTCGGACAGGGGAAGGGTAGATACGCAGTATTTT
CDR3: CASSSDRGRVDTQYF

length: 15
J: TRBJ2-1
V: TRBV7-2
size: few
D: .
DNA: TGTGCCAGCAGCTTAGATTCCGGGACGGTGAATGAGCAGTTCTTC
CDR3: CASSLDSGTVNEQFF

length: 14
J: TRBJ2-7
V: TRBV29-1
size: few
D: .
DNA: TGCAGCGTTAGACCCTGGGCCTTATCCTACGAGCAGTACTTC
CDR3: CSVRPWALSYEQYF

length: 14
J: TRBJ1-2
V: TRBV6-2/TRBV6-3
size: .
D: .
DNA: TGTGCCAGCAGTGGGGACGGATTTAACTATGGCTACACCTTC
CDR3: CASSGDGFNYGYTF

length: 16
J: TRBJ2-3
V: TRBV7-2
size: .
D: TRBD2
DNA: TGTGCCAGCAGCTTAAGGGCTAGCGGGAGAATGGATACGCAGTATTTT
CDR3: CASSLRASGRMDTQYF

length: 11
J: TRBJ1-2
V: TRBV7-9
size: .
D: .
DNA: TGTGCCAGCAGCTTAGCGCATGGCTACACCTTC
CDR3: CASSLAHGYTF

length: 15
J: TRBJ2-7
V: TRBV5-1
size: .
D: TRBD2
DNA: TGCGCCAGCAGCTTGTTGGCTAGCGGGAACTACGAGCAGTACTTC
CDR3: CASSLLASGNYEQYF

length: 15
J: TRBJ2-1
V: TRBV12-5
size: .
D: TRBD2
DNA: TGTGCTAGTGGTCATACTAGCGGGGGGATAGATGAGCAGTTCTTC
CDR3: CASGHTSGGIDEQFF

length: 14
J: TRBJ2-5
V: TRBV6-2/TRBV6-3
size: .
D: .
DNA: TGTGCCAGCAGGCGCACAGGGAACCAAGAGACCCAGTACTTC
CDR3: CASRRTGNQETQYF

length: 14
J: TRBJ2-7
V: TRBV28
size: .
D: TRBD1
DNA: TGTGCCAGCAAAATTGACAGGGCCGTGTACGAGCAGTACTTC
CDR3: CASKIDRAVYEQYF

length: 17
J: TRBJ2-1
V: TRBV27
size: .
D: TRBD1
DNA: TGTGCCAGCAGTTTAATGATAACGGGACAGATATACAATGAGCAGTTCTTC
CDR3: CASSLMITGQIYNEQFF

length: 15
J: TRBJ2-3
V: TRBV3-1
size: .
D: .
DNA: TGTGCCAGCAGCCAAGACCTAACAGGCACAGATACGCAGTATTTT
CDR3: CASSQDLTGTDTQYF

length: 14
J: TRBJ2-3
V: TRBV15
size: few
D: TRBD2
DNA: TGTGCCACCAGCGGGGGACTAGCTTCAGATACGCAGTATTTT
CDR3: CATSGGLASDTQYF